The clone carrying this T cell receptor (beta chain) was recorded a few times. The data derive from a study of blood T cells in healthy people across ages. It was with a sample-barcoded 5' primer and a J-beta primer mix that a second PCR of about 6 to 12 cycles was run. All cDNA molecules were each tagged by a template-switch adaptor with 12 random nucleotides. TCRdb passed the 5' RACE reads through MiXCR, listing each CDR3 protein once. Here the sample spans about a million distinct CDR3 sequences, 51% being singletons. V gave up 4 bases and J gave up 6 bases, with 10 bases separating them. The CDR3 is made up of 13 amino acids. Germline values: CDR1 LGHDT, CDR2 YNNKEL (reference sequence). Extraction of total RNA produced a minimum of 5.5 micrograms from each sample.

The sample taken for sequencing was blood. This chain links TRBV3-1 with TRBJ2-4; no clear D. This clonotype originated in a woman in her fifties or sixties in good health. CDR3 sequence: CASSPKVGNIQYF. CDR3 coding DNA: TGTGCCAGCAGCCCAAAGGTCGGAAACATTCAGTACTTC.